The 29 T cell receptor beta chains listed next were all sequenced from one sample in a study of blood T cell repertoires in COVID-19. TCRdb's table, derived via immunoSEQ multiplex PCR, lists solely in-frame clones and lacks some. The sample carries 150,000 to 200,000 clones, 86% recorded once. Sequencing was done on a sample of peripheral blood. The receptors were sampled from an elderly woman in a cohort sampled during active or convalescent COVID-19.

The chain uses TRBV27 and TRBJ2-3; no clear D gene. With 4 bases removed from V and 2 bases from J, the gap between germline ends came to 10 bases. Germline loops: CDR1 MNHEY, CDR2 SMNVEV (reference sequence). The CDR3 totals 14 residues. The CDR3 DNA is TGTGCCAGCAGTTGGAACAGAAACACAGATACGCAGTATTTT. This gives the protein CASSWNRNTDTQYF.

The chain uses TRBV29-1 and TRBJ1-5; no reliable D call. This CDR3 has 13 residues. The germline V gene encodes CDR1 SQVTM and CDR2 ANQGSEA. Trimming cost V 6 bases and J 4 bases, with 13 bases left between them. The CDR3 sequence is CSVLPGKNQPQHF. CDR3 sequence (DNA): TGCAGCGTGTTACCGGGAAAAAATCAGCCCCAGCATTTT. Full variable domain (missing parts from reference TRBV29-1 and TRBJ1-5): SAVISQKPSRDICQRGTSLTIQCQVDSQVTMMFWYRQQPGQSLTLIATANQGSEATYESGFVIDKFPISRPNLTFSTLTVSNMSPEDSSIYLCSVLPGKNQPQHFGDGTRLSIL.

The rearrangement links TRBV19 to TRBJ1-5; 10 positions agree with TRBD1. CDR1 and CDR2 from the germline V gene are LNHDA and SQIVND (reference sequence). The CDR3 is made up of 16 amino acids. J lost 2 bases, V lost 3 bases, and 4 bases had no gene match. The CDR3 sequence: CASSIDRGLGNQPQHF. The CDR3 DNA reads as TGTGCCAGTAGTATTGACAGGGGGCTTGGCAATCAGCCCCAGCATTTT.

This chain uses TRBV9 with TRBJ1-1; 7 bases are a match to TRBD1. In germline, CDR1 is SGDLS, CDR2 YYNGEE. The J segment lost 6 bases and the V segment lost 0 bases, leaving 11 bases of the junction unmatched. CDR3 length: 16 residues. CDR3 loop: CASSVGVGGSFSEAFF. As DNA, the CDR3 is TGTGCCAGCAGCGTAGGGGTAGGGGGCAGTTTTTCTGAAGCTTTCTTT. Drawing the rest from reference TRBV9 and TRBJ1-1, the complete variable domain is DSGVTQTPKHLITATGQRVTLRCSPRSGDLSVYWYQQSLDQGLQFLIQYYNGEERAKGNILERFSAQQFPDLHSELNLSSLELGDSALYFCASSVGVGGSFSEAFFGQGTRLTVV.

CDR3 in DNA: TGCGCCAGCAGCTTGGGATCTGAGGGCAGTGAGCAGTTCTTC. This encodes CASSLGSEGSEQFF. The chain combines TRBV5-1 with TRBJ2-1, with D possibly TRBD2 on 5 matching bases. The CDR3 contains 14 residues. Germline V lookup: CDR1 SGHRS, CDR2 YFSETQ. V lost 0 bases to trimming and J lost 9 bases, with 13 bases between them.

CDR3 in DNA: TGTGCCAGCAGCGTAGAAGGGACAGGGGTCTACGAGCAGTACTTC. Protein sequence: CASSVEGTGVYEQYF. The rearrangement joins TRBV9 to TRBJ2-7; TRBD1 aligns across 10 bases. Trimming removed 0 bases from V and 3 bases from J; junction bases left unmatched: 3. CDR3 length: 15 residues. Germline V gene data show CDR1 as SGDLS and CDR2 as YYNGEE.

This chain connects TRBV7-2 to TRBJ2-3; 8 positions match TRBD1. V was clipped by 5 bases and J by 0 bases; unmatched bases: 4. The CDR3 has 15 residues. CDR1 is SGHTA and CDR2 is FQGNSA in the germline V gene. The CDR3 DNA reads as TGTGCCAGCAGCCCAGGACAGGGAAGCACAGATACGCAGTATTTT. This encodes CASSPGQGSTDTQYF.

This chain uses TRBV7-2 with TRBJ2-3; TRBD2 might be the D (6 bases). The CDR3 sequence is 15 residues long. V shed 2 bases and J shed 4 bases, with 13 bases lying between them. The germline V gene has CDR1 SGHTA and CDR2 FQGNSA. CDR3 residues: CASSLKLGRSDTQYF. CDR3 DNA: TGTGCCAGCAGCTTAAAGCTCGGGAGATCAGATACGCAGTATTTT.

The chain links TRBV24-1 to TRBJ2-2; 11 nucleotides match TRBD2. V shed 2 bases and J 3 bases; nucleotides not matched to a gene: 13. Germline assignment: CDR1 KGHDR and CDR2 SFDVKD. The CDR3 extends over 20 amino acids. The CDR3 DNA follows: TGTGCCACCAGTGATTATCTAAGTACTAGCGGGAGCACCGACACCGGGGAGCTGTTTTTT. Its protein is CATSDYLSTSGSTDTGELFF.

This chain joins TRBV5-4 and TRBJ2-2, with TRBD2 matching 7 bases. V dropped 0 bases and J dropped 5; count of bases not matched to a gene: 7. Germline V gives CDR1 SGHNT, CDR2 YYREEE (reference sequence). The CDR3 has 16 residues. The CDR3, as DNA: TGTGCCAGCAGCTTGGCGGGGGGAATAGGGACCGGGGAGCTGTTTTTT. Protein: CASSLAGGIGTGELFF.

This sequence joins TRBV10-1 and TRBJ2-1, with TRBD1 matching over 9 bases. The V gene's germline CDR1 is WNHNN and CDR2 SYGVQD (reference sequence). Losses at the gene ends were 4 bases for V and 0 bases for J; bases not matched to a gene: 4. The length of the CDR3 is 16 residues. The CDR3 protein is CASSAKTGGSYNEQFF. In DNA, the CDR3 is TGCGCCAGCAGTGCGAAGACAGGGGGCTCCTACAATGAGCAGTTCTTC.

CDR3 nucleotide sequence: TGTGCCAGCAGCCCAGGGGGCACGACGAACACCGGGGAGCTGTTTTTT. This sequence encodes CASSPGGTTNTGELFF. The V and J genes are TRBV5-4 and TRBJ2-2; 8 bases match TRBD1. The CDR3 loop spans 16 amino acids. Germline V lookup: CDR1 SGHNT, CDR2 YYREEE (reference sequence). V shed 4 bases, J shed 0 bases, and the junction held 5 bases outside the gene matches. Together with reference TRBV5-4 and TRBJ2-2, the CDR3 gives the full variable domain: ETGVTQSPTHLIKTRGQQVTLRCSSQSGHNTVSWYQQALGQGPQFIFQYYREEENGRGNFPPRFSGLQFPNYSSELNVNALELDDSALYLCASSPGGTTNTGELFFGEGSRLTVL.

The J gene is TRBJ2-3, the V gene TRBV5-1, with 8 bases matching TRBD2. This CDR3 has 15 amino acids. Germline CDR1 and CDR2: SGHRS and YFSETQ. V gave up 4 bases and J gave up 5 bases; unmatched junction bases: 9. The DNA of the CDR3 is TGCGCCAGCAGCCCTGTCAGCGGGAGTAGAGATACGCAGTATTTT. This encodes CASSPVSGSRDTQYF. Full variable domain (missing parts from reference TRBV5-1 and TRBJ2-3): KAGVTQTPRYLIKTRGQQVTLSCSPISGHRSVSWYQQTPGQGLQFLFEYFSETQRNKGNFPGRFSGRQFSNSRSEMNVSTLELGDSALYLCASSPVSGSRDTQYFGPGTRLTVL.

In its sample, this clone was seen a few times. This chain links TRBV19 with TRBJ1-1, with D unresolved. Germline lookup yields CDR1 LNHDA and CDR2 SQIVND (reference sequence). V lost 7 bases and J 1 base, leaving 13 bases between the germline ends. The CDR3 length is 14 residues. CDR3 in DNA: TGTGCCAGTAAGTTCCGGGAAGGGAACACTGAAGCTTTCTTT. It codes for CASKFREGNTEAFF.

This chain connects TRBV5-1 to TRBJ1-4; TRBD1 matches 8 bases. There are 14 residues in the CDR3. CDR1 and CDR2 from the germline V gene are SGHRS and YFSETQ. Unmatched junction bases numbered 9, after V lost 4 bases and J lost 10 bases. For the CDR3, the DNA is TGCGCCAGCAGCGTGACAGGGGAAATCGGAAAACTGTTTTTT. Residues: CASSVTGEIGKLFF.

The gene calls are TRBV7-9 and TRBJ2-7; 12 bases map to TRBD1. The CDR3 runs 16 residues. V shed 2 bases, J shed 5 bases, and the junction held 7 bases outside the gene matches. CDR1 is SEHNR, CDR2 FQNEAQ, per germline (reference sequence). The DNA of the CDR3 is TGTGCCAGCAGCTTACGCGGGACAGGGGGCTTGAACGAGCAGTACGTC. It is translated as CASSLRGTGGLNEQYV.

This chain connects TRBV3-1 (or the pseudogene TRBV3-2) to TRBJ2-7; D might be TRBD1 (5 bases). Trimming shortened V by 4 bases and J by 6 bases, and 10 bases separated the two germline ends. CDR1 and CDR2 (germline): LGHDT, YNNKEL (reference sequence). The CDR3 is 12 amino acids. The CDR3 sequence: CASSLQDIEQYF. CDR3 coding DNA: TGTGCCAGCAGCCTACAGGACATCGAGCAGTACTTC.

The V gene is TRBV2, the J gene TRBJ1-2, with no clear D. CDR1 is SNHLY, CDR2 FYNNEI, per germline. Trimming took 7 bases from V and 4 from J, leaving 16 bases between them. This CDR3 has 14 residues. CDR3 loop: CASITQPLPYGYTF. In nucleotides, the CDR3 is TGTGCCAGCATCACTCAACCCCTTCCCTATGGCTACACCTTC.

The gene calls are TRBV28 and TRBJ1-4; 7 positions match TRBD1. The J segment lost 7 bases and the V segment lost 4 bases, leaving 9 bases of the junction unmatched. The length of the CDR3 is 15 residues. Germline-derived CDR1 and CDR2 are MDHEN and SYDVKM. As DNA, the CDR3 is TGTGCCAGCAGTTCCTGGACAGGTTTAAGTGAAAAACTGTTTTTT. Amino acid sequence: CASSSWTGLSEKLFF.

The chain joins TRBV5-5 to TRBJ1-5, with D tentatively TRBD1 (6 bases). V lost 5 bases and J lost 5, with 14 bases in between. The CDR3 sequence is 14 residues long. The germline V gene has CDR1 SGHKS and CDR2 YYEKEE (reference sequence). The CDR3 loop is CASRWDTRDQPQHF. DNA of the CDR3: TGTGCCAGCAGGTGGGACACCAGGGATCAGCCCCAGCATTTT.

The chain carries TRBV24-1 and TRBJ2-3, with TRBD1 matching over 9 bases. Trimming removed 2 bases from V and 14 bases from J; junction bases left unmatched: 7. The CDR3 contains 13 residues. The germline CDR1 and CDR2 sequences are KGHDR and SFDVKD. The CDR3 spells CATSDSRTGAVYF. The CDR3 DNA reads as TGTGCCACCAGTGATTCGAGGACAGGGGCGGTGTATTTT.

The V call is TRBV11-2, the J call TRBJ1-1, with D unresolved. Deletions cut 3 bases from V and 4 bases from J, with 12 bases between. The CDR3 sequence is 14 residues long. Germline V lookup: CDR1 SGHAT, CDR2 FQNNGV. The DNA of the CDR3 is TGTGCCAGCAGCTTGGAGAGGGTGAGCACTGAAGCTTTCTTT. This translates into CASSLERVSTEAFF.

The CDR3 spells CASSYRSPEAFF. The CDR3 DNA reads TGTGCCAGCAGTTACAGGTCGCCTGAAGCTTTCTTT. The chain combines TRBV12-3 or TRBV12-4 with TRBJ1-1; perhaps TRBD1 as D (5 bases). The CDR3 has 12 residues. Trimming cost V 4 bases and J 6 bases, with 9 bases left between them.

The J gene is TRBJ2-6, the V gene TRBV5-1; 9 positions agree with TRBD1. This CDR3 has 17 residues. The germline V gene has CDR1 SGHRS and CDR2 YFSETQ. V was pared by 4 bases and J by 4 bases, with 9 bases of the junction left unmatched. CDR3 nucleotides: TGCGCCAGCAGCCTGGGGACAGGGTTAGGAGGGGCCAACGTCCTGACTTTC. It codes for CASSLGTGLGGANVLTF.

This chain joins TRBV7-2 and TRBJ1-2, with 7 nucleotides matching TRBD1. CDR1 SGHTA and CDR2 FQGNSA come from the germline V gene. CDR3 length: 15 residues. V dropped 5 bases and J dropped 1; count of bases not matched to a gene: 7. The CDR3 DNA follows: TGTGCCAGCAGCCCCTGGACAGGAATTAACTATGGCTACACCTTC. Translation gives CASSPWTGINYGYTF.

V gene TRBV5-1 combines with J gene TRBJ2-3, with D maybe TRBD2 (6 bases). Germline V gives CDR1 SGHRS, CDR2 YFSETQ. The CDR3 covers 17 residues. The V end was cut by 0 bases, the J end by 0 bases, with 14 bases between. The DNA of the CDR3 is TGCGCCAGCAGCTTGGCTAGGGCTAGCGCTAGCACAGATACGCAGTATTTT. It specifies CASSLARASASTDTQYF.

V and J are TRBV19 and TRBJ2-4, with D maybe TRBD1 (6 bases). Germline loops: CDR1 LNHDA, CDR2 SQIVND (reference sequence). CDR3 length equals 14 residues. Trimming stripped 4 bases from V and 4 bases from J, with 11 bases between. CDR3 DNA: TGTGCCAGTAGTAACCCAGGGGTTAAAAACATTCAGTACTTC. This encodes CASSNPGVKNIQYF.

This rearrangement joins TRBV10-2 to TRBJ2-3; 7 positions agree with TRBD2. Germline CDR1 reads WSHSY; CDR2 reads SAAADI. V was clipped by 8 bases and J by 2 bases; unmatched bases: 7. CDR3 length: 14 amino acids. The CDR3 sequence: CASAPAGLTDTQYF. Here the CDR3 DNA reads TGCGCCAGCGCTCCAGCGGGGCTCACAGATACGCAGTATTTT.

This chain connects TRBV12-5 to TRBJ1-2; weak D call: TRBD1 (5 bases). V was trimmed by 0 bases and J by 10 bases, leaving 12 bases between them. The germline V gene encodes CDR1 LGHNT and CDR2 FRNRAP. This CDR3 region has 13 residues. CDR3 bases: TGTGCTAGTGGTTTGGTACAATCAGGGCCCTACACCTTC. Encoded protein: CASGLVQSGPYTF.